This passage covers 27 T cell receptor beta chains from one sample sequenced in a study of blood T cells in healthy people across ages. The use of a sample-barcoded 5' primer and a J-beta primer mix characterized a second PCR of about 7 to 12 cycles. TCRdb re-derived calls from the 5' RACE reads in MiXCR, one entry per CDR3 protein. This sample yields some 1.5 million distinct CDR3 sequences, of which about 45% are seen a single time; approximately 4.1% belongs to the top ten. The sample taken for sequencing was blood. These receptors came from a woman aged 18-30 years in good health.

The chain has TRBV4-2 and TRBJ2-5, with 15 positions matching TRBD2. The CDR3 is 15 amino acids. The germline gives CDR1 LGHNA, CDR2 YNFKEQ. V shed 4 bases, J shed 12 bases, and the junction held 9 bases outside the gene matches. In DNA, the CDR3 is TGTGCCAGCAGCCCACACCTGGGACTAGCGGGAGGCGAGTACTTC. It yields the protein CASSPHLGLAGGEYF.

This clonotype was seen just once. The chain couples TRBV4-1 to TRBJ2-1; weak D call: TRBD1 (5 bases). Germline loops: CDR1 MGHRA, CDR2 YSYEKL. Trimming took off 0 bases at V and 0 bases at J, with 9 bases between the two ends. This CDR3 is built from 16 residues. The CDR3 DNA reads TGCGCCAGCAGCCAAGATGCAGGGCGCTCCTACAATGAGCAGTTCTTC. It codes for CASSQDAGRSYNEQFF.

V and J are TRBV7-9 and TRBJ1-4, with a possible D match to TRBD1 (6 bases). V shed 7 bases and J shed 0 bases, with 15 bases lying between them. The CDR3 length is 16 residues. CDR1 is SEHNR and CDR2 is FQNEAQ in the germline V gene (reference sequence). CDR3 sequence: CASTLGGAATNEKLFF. Here the CDR3 DNA reads TGTGCCAGCACCCTGGGGGGGGCGGCAACTAATGAAAAACTGTTTTTT.

In its sample, this clonotype was seen many times. The chain uses TRBV7-2 and TRBJ2-1, with TRBD2 matching 10 bases. The CDR3 has 15 amino acids. The V and J ends lost 3 bases and 4 bases, in that order; junction bases with no gene match: 3. Looked up from germline, CDR1 is SGHTA and CDR2 is FQGNSA. The CDR3 sequence is CASSLTSGLYNEQFF. As DNA, the CDR3 is TGTGCCAGCAGCTTGACTAGCGGGCTATACAATGAGCAGTTCTTC. Together with reference TRBV7-2 and TRBJ2-1, the CDR3 gives the full variable domain: GAGVSQSPSNKVTEKGKDVELRCDPISGHTALYWYRQSLGQGLEFLIYFQGNSAPDKSGLPSDRFSAERTGGSVSTLTIQRTQQEDSAVYLCASSLTSGLYNEQFFGPGTRLTVL.

V is TRBV28 and J is TRBJ1-1; D gene ambiguous. V was cut by 3 bases and J by 6 bases, with 11 bases left in between. This CDR3 contains 13 residues. Germline V lookup: CDR1 MDHEN, CDR2 SYDVKM. This CDR3 is CASSLVRRAEAFF. The CDR3 nucleotides read TGTGCCAGCAGTTTGGTTAGACGCGCTGAAGCTTTCTTT.

V gene TRBV2 combines with J gene TRBJ2-1, with 8 nucleotides matching TRBD1. The CDR3 loop spans 13 amino acids. The ends lost 9 bases at V and 6 bases at J; junction bases unmatched: 7. Germline values: CDR1 SNHLY, CDR2 FYNNEI. The CDR3 coding sequence is TGTGCCAGATCCGGGACAGGCCTCAATGAGCAGTTCTTC. Protein: CARSGTGLNEQFF.

The gene calls are TRBV2 and TRBJ2-3; TRBD1 agrees at 7 bases. This CDR3 comprises 16 residues. CDR1 SNHLY and CDR2 FYNNEI come from the germline V gene. V was clipped by 10 bases and J by 3 bases; unmatched bases: 16. The CDR3 DNA sequence: TGTGCCACCACAATAGGGGACAGTCGGGTGACAGATACGCAGTATTTT. Protein sequence: CATTIGDSRVTDTQYF.

The chain joins TRBV7-3 to TRBJ2-1, with D perhaps matching TRBD1 (6 bases). The V end was cut by 5 bases, the J end by 2 bases, with 13 bases between. Germline CDR1 reads SGHTA; CDR2 reads FQGTGA. This CDR3 is 15 amino acids long. The CDR3 here is CASSEGRGTYNEQFF. The CDR3 DNA reads TGTGCCAGCAGCGAGGGCAGGGGTACCTACAATGAGCAGTTCTTC.

Note on this clonotype: Sequence at one end of the junction differs from germline and may be a read error. The chain recombines TRBV6-2 or TRBV6-3 with TRBJ1-6; 9 nucleotides match TRBD1. From germline, CDR1 is MNHEY and CDR2 SVGEGT. The CDR3 extends over 12 amino acids. The CDR3 coding sequence is TGTGCCGGCAGTTACCAGGGACAGGGCTTCCACTTT. Translating gives CAGSYQGQGFHF.

The chain carries TRBV7-2 and TRBJ2-7, with TRBD1 identical over 8 bases. Looked up from germline, CDR1 is SGHTA and CDR2 is FQGNSA. This CDR3 is built from 17 residues. V lost 0 bases to trimming and J lost 0 bases; unmatched junction nucleotides: 7. CDR3 protein: CASSLAWDRLSSYEQYF. CDR3 in DNA: TGTGCCAGCAGCTTAGCTTGGGACAGGCTGAGCTCCTACGAGCAGTACTTC.

The table lists this clonotype with a count of one. This chain connects TRBV4-1 to TRBJ2-6; TRBD1 or TRBD2 may be the D gene (5 bases each). Germline CDR1 and CDR2: MGHRA and YSYEKL. The V gene lost 1 base and the J gene lost 0 bases, with 10 bases spanning the gap. The CDR3 has 17 residues. The CDR3 loop reads CASSQVEGSSGANVLTF. In DNA, the CDR3 is TGCGCCAGCAGCCAAGTCGAGGGGTCCTCTGGGGCCAACGTCCTGACTTTC.

This sequence joins TRBV4-2 and TRBJ2-2, with unresolved D. Germline-derived CDR1 and CDR2 are LGHNA and YNFKEQ. V dropped 4 bases and J dropped 5 bases, with 11 bases sitting between them. There are 14 residues in the CDR3. CDR3 protein: CASSPELSTGELFF. The DNA for the CDR3 is TGTGCCAGCAGCCCGGAACTTTCAACCGGGGAGCTGTTTTTT.

The J gene is TRBJ2-1, the V gene TRBV27, with 7 bases lining up with TRBD1. Unmatched junction bases numbered 4, after V lost 4 bases and J lost 7 bases. The CDR3 is 13 residues long. Germline V gene sequence: CDR1 MNHEY, CDR2 SMNVEV (reference sequence). This CDR3 reads CASSWDSGNEQFF. The CDR3, as DNA: TGTGCCAGCAGTTGGGACAGTGGTAATGAGCAGTTCTTC.

This clonotype was recorded a few times. This chain joins TRBV20-1 and TRBJ2-7, with TRBD1 as a possible D gene (6 bases). Trimming took 2 bases from V and 1 from J, leaving 12 bases between them. Germline V gene lookup returns CDR1 DFQATT and CDR2 SNEGSKA (reference sequence). This CDR3 is built from 14 residues. The CDR3 reads CSARLEGVSYEQYF. DNA for the CDR3: TGCAGTGCTAGATTAGAGGGGGTGTCCTACGAGCAGTACTTC.

The CDR3 reads CASSPLQTGGTSPLHF. The CDR3 DNA sequence: TGTGCCAGCAGTCCACTTCAAACAGGGGGTACTTCACCCCTCCACTTT. The chain has TRBV6-5 and TRBJ1-6; 8 nucleotides match TRBD1. The V and J ends lost 5 bases and 9 bases, in that order; junction bases with no gene match: 12. This CDR3 spans 16 amino acids. Germline CDR1 MNHEY, CDR2 SVGAGI.

The gene calls are TRBV4-3 and TRBJ2-7; D is undetermined. Germline lookup yields CDR1 LGHNA and CDR2 YSLEER. The CDR3 contains 15 residues. Trimming shortened V by 0 bases and J by 3 bases, and 12 bases separated the two germline ends. The CDR3 DNA is TGCGCCAGCAGCCAAGATCCGTACTCAGGCTACGAGCAGTACGTC. Amino acid sequence: CASSQDPYSGYEQYV.

This clonotype was seen a handful of times. J is TRBJ2-5 and V is TRBV27; 8 nucleotides align to TRBD1. The J call may be incorrect, as the DNA end agrees better with TRBJ2-7. Germline V gene sequence: CDR1 MNHEY, CDR2 SMNVEV (reference sequence). This CDR3 is built from 15 residues. CDR3 nucleotides: TGTGCCAGCAGTTTCATCGACAGGGGACTCGGCGAGCAGTACTTC. It translates to CASSFIDRGLGEQYF.

The chain recombines TRBV7-2 with TRBJ2-5; D possibly corresponds to TRBD2 (7 bases). The CDR3 has 15 amino acids. The V end was cut by 5 bases, the J end by 1 base, with 14 bases between. Germline V gene lookup returns CDR1 SGHTA and CDR2 FQGNSA. CDR3 loop: CASSLKGGGQETQYF. In DNA, the CDR3 is TGTGCCAGCAGCCTCAAAGGGGGGGGCCAAGAGACCCAGTACTTC.

The chain couples TRBV12-3 or TRBV12-4 to TRBJ2-1; 13 positions agree with TRBD2. CDR3 length: 16 residues. The V gene end was trimmed by 3 bases and the J gene end by 5 bases; junction bases not matched to a gene: 4. CDR3 region: CASSFAGLAGHNEQFF. CDR3 nucleotide sequence: TGTGCCAGCAGTTTCGCGGGACTAGCGGGACACAATGAGCAGTTCTTC.

DNA for the CDR3: TGCAGTGCTAGAAGGACTAGCGGGGCCTACAATGAGCAGTACTTC. It yields the protein CSARRTSGAYNEQYF. V gene TRBV20-1 combines with J gene TRBJ2-1; TRBD2 matches 12 bases. The DNA matches TRBJ2-7 better at its end, which makes the J call doubtful. Germline V gene lookup returns CDR1 DFQATT and CDR2 SNEGSKA (reference sequence). The CDR3 is 15 amino acids.

The CDR3 is CAWSVYGGDNEQFF. The CDR3 DNA sequence: TGTGCCTGGAGTGTTTACGGGGGGGACAATGAGCAGTTCTTC. The V call is TRBV30, the J call TRBJ2-1; 8 bases map to TRBD2. The junction had 3 bases not matched to a gene; V was cut back by 0 bases and J by 5 bases. CDR1 is GTSNPN, CDR2 SVGIG, per germline (reference sequence). This CDR3 has 14 amino acids.

This sequence joins TRBV4-1 and TRBJ1-1; 7 nucleotides agree with TRBD1. Germline trimming cut 4 bases from V and 3 bases from J; bases unmatched to any gene: 8. CDR1 and CDR2 (germline): MGHRA, YSYEKL. This CDR3 spans 15 amino acids. The CDR3 DNA reads TGCGCCAGCAGCCTTCAGGGGGACGGGTACACTGAAGCTTTCTTT. It encodes CASSLQGDGYTEAFF.

The V call is TRBV7-2, the J call TRBJ2-3, with D perhaps TRBD2 (6 bases). V lost 2 bases and J lost 4, with 10 bases in between. This CDR3 contains 14 residues. CDR1 and CDR2 (germline): SGHTA, FQGNSA. CDR3 sequence (DNA): TGTGCCAGCAGCTTAACGGCTAGCGCAGATACGCAGTATTTT. Amino acid sequence: CASSLTASADTQYF.

This chain's CDR3 is CASSDPGRGYSNQPQHF. CDR3 coding DNA: TGTGCCAGCAGCGACCCAGGGCGGGGGTATAGCAATCAGCCCCAGCATTTT. The chain employs TRBV6-2 or TRBV6-3 and TRBJ1-5; D is possibly TRBD1 (5 bases). There are 17 residues in the CDR3. The V end was cut by 6 bases, the J end by 0 bases, with 18 bases between. The germline gives CDR1 MNHEY, CDR2 SVGEGT.

The rearrangement uses TRBV20-1 and TRBJ2-4, with 7 bases that match TRBD1. TRBJ2-7 explains the end of the DNA better; the J call may be wrong. The CDR3 is 12 amino acids. The germline V gene has CDR1 DFQATT and CDR2 SNEGSKA (reference sequence). CDR3: CSANTGVYEQYF. DNA of the CDR3: TGCAGTGCTAACACAGGGGTCTACGAGCAGTACTTC.

The chain couples TRBV14 to TRBJ2-1; TRBD1 aligns across 9 bases. V shed 3 bases, J shed 3 bases, and the junction held 12 bases outside the gene matches. Germline V gives CDR1 SGHDN, CDR2 FVKESK. The CDR3 covers 18 residues. The CDR3 DNA reads as TGTGCCAGCAGCCAGGGACAGGGTCACCTTCTCTTCTACAATGAGCAGTTCTTC. Translating gives CASSQGQGHLLFYNEQFF.

The chain combines TRBV4-1 with TRBJ1-1, with 7 bases that match TRBD1. J lost 3 bases, V lost 0 bases, and 7 bases had no gene match. The germline V gene has CDR1 MGHRA and CDR2 YSYEKL. There are 16 residues in the CDR3. Here the CDR3 reads CASSQDHRGGDTEAFF. The CDR3 DNA sequence: TGCGCCAGCAGCCAAGATCACAGGGGAGGGGACACTGAAGCTTTCTTT.